The 23 T cell receptor beta chains reported below all come from one sample, sequenced in a study of OX40 agonist ivuxolimab in advanced cancers. Library preparation used the immunoSEQ multiplex PCR assay. As stored in TCRdb, this immuneACCESS dataset retains in-frame rearrangements with V and J assigned. A fraction of the clones does not appear; measured against another copy, unresolved V genes explain less than half of the discrepancy, and the remainder lacks a known reason. The table for this sample lists about 66,000 clones; roughly 81% of them were counted only once. The ten largest make up less than 5.5% of the sample. The sequences come from CD4+ or CD8+ T cells sorted from blood, collected in a trial of the OX40 agonist ivuxolimab. The receptor source for this set is an adult with an advanced solid tumor such as melanoma, head and neck, liver or kidney cancer.

The rearrangement joins TRBV10-2 to TRBJ2-1, with 12 bases matching TRBD2. Trimming cost V 8 bases and J 2 bases; bases outside gene matches: 4. There are 15 residues in the CDR3. CDR1 WSHSY and CDR2 SAAADI come from the germline V gene. The chain's CDR3 is CASPLAGGPYNEQFF. Here the CDR3 DNA reads TGCGCCAGCCCCCTAGCGGGAGGGCCCTACAATGAGCAGTTCTTC.

CDR3 residues: CAWTPWDGYYGYTF. The CDR3 DNA is TGTGCCTGGACTCCGTGGGACGGATACTATGGCTACACCTTC. The chain is built from TRBV30 and TRBJ1-2; a weak D match, TRBD1 (5 bases). The CDR3 spans 14 residues. V lost 4 bases, J lost 3 bases, and 15 bases lay in between. Germline V gives CDR1 GTSNPN, CDR2 SVGIG (reference sequence).

This clone is labeled large. This same CDR3 is encoded by further DNA sequences in the sample. The rearrangement uses TRBV7-7 and TRBJ2-1, with D tentatively TRBD1 (5 bases). The CDR3 covers 15 residues. The V end lost 1 base, the J end lost 4 bases, and 11 bases lay between the germline ends. Germline V gene data show CDR1 as SSHAT and CDR2 as FNYEAQ (reference sequence). CDR3 sequence (DNA): TGTGCCAGCAGCTTAGGGGGCGGTGGGTACAATGAGCAGTTCTTC. It codes for CASSLGGGGYNEQFF.

The sample holds a few counts of this clone. The chain joins TRBV4-1 to TRBJ2-7; 9 nucleotides line up with TRBD2. Germline V gene data show CDR1 as MGHRA and CDR2 as YSYEKL. The CDR3 is 15 residues long. After removal of 0 bases from V and 6 bases from J, the junction contained 6 bases not matched to a gene. The CDR3 bases are TGCGCCAGCAGCCAAGATGGTAGCGGGGGCGGCGAGCAGTACTTC. Amino acid sequence: CASSQDGSGGGEQYF.

This sequence joins TRBV29-1 and TRBJ2-1; no firm D call. Germline loops: CDR1 SQVTM, CDR2 ANQGSEA. V was pared by 7 bases and J by 9 bases, with 10 bases between. The CDR3 has 10 residues. CDR3 residues: CSGASVEQFF. CDR3 DNA sequence: TGCAGCGGGGCCTCGGTTGAGCAGTTCTTC.

This chain joins TRBV19 and TRBJ1-2, with D possibly TRBD1 on 5 matching bases. Germline V gene sequence: CDR1 LNHDA, CDR2 SQIVND (reference sequence). The CDR3 runs to 15 residues. With 1 base removed from V and 5 bases from J, the gap between germline ends came to 14 bases. The CDR3 DNA follows: TGTGCCAGTAGTATAGCCGAAAGGGGCGGATATGGCTACACCTTC. Amino acids: CASSIAERGGYGYTF.

CDR3 sequence: CASLLGGWKETQYF. CDR3 in DNA: TGTGCCAGTTTATTGGGGGGATGGAAGGAGACCCAGTACTTC. V and J are TRBV7-8 and TRBJ2-5; TRBD2 might be the D (6 bases). Germline assignment: CDR1 SGHVS and CDR2 FQNEAQ. The CDR3 has 14 amino acids. V shed 9 bases and J shed 5 bases, with 19 bases lying between them. Using reference TRBV7-8 and TRBJ2-5 for the parts outside the CDR3, the full variable domain is GAGVSQSPRYKVAKRGQDVALRCDPISGHVSLFWYQQALGQGPEFLTYFQNEAQLDKSGLPSDRFFAERPEGSVSTLKIQRTQQEDSAVYLCASLLGGWKETQYFGPGTRLLVL.

Points on this clone: The sample carries other DNA sequences with the same CDR3. V usage is TRBV6-5 and J usage is TRBJ1-1, with 9 positions matching TRBD1. This CDR3 is 15 amino acids long. CDR1 is MNHEY, CDR2 SVGAGI, per germline. J was trimmed by 3 bases and V by 0 bases; bases with no gene match: 2. CDR3 region: CASSYSRTGDTEAFF. The CDR3, as DNA: TGTGCCAGCAGTTACTCAAGGACAGGGGACACTGAAGCTTTCTTT.

This sequence joins TRBV7-8 and TRBJ1-2; D possibly corresponds to TRBD1 (5 bases). The CDR3 totals 16 residues. Germline V CDR1 and CDR2: SGHVS, FQNEAQ. Trimming stripped 7 bases from V and 4 bases from J, with 22 bases between. The CDR3 nucleotides read TGTGCCAGCAACGCTTGGGGCAGCTCCGCCGGCTATGGCTACACCTTC. Translating it yields CASNAWGSSAGYGYTF.

This clone was seen only once. The CDR3 loop reads CASSWSSSSGNTIYF. Written as DNA, the CDR3 is TGTGCCAGCAGCTGGAGTTCCTCCTCTGGAAACACCATATATTTT. The V call is TRBV6-5, the J call TRBJ1-3; unclear D gene. Trimming left V 6 bases short and J 0 bases short, with 12 bases between. Germline loops: CDR1 MNHEY, CDR2 SVGAGI. This CDR3 is 15 amino acids long.

This chain links TRBV19 with TRBJ2-5; 11 nucleotides agree with TRBD2. The DNA end lines up better with TRBJ2-7; the J call may be wrong. This CDR3 has 14 amino acids. Germline CDR1 and CDR2: LNHDA and SQIVND (reference sequence). The CDR3 region has the DNA TGTGCCAGTCAAAGGGGACTAGCGGAGCCCGAGCAGTACTTC. This translates into CASQRGLAEPEQYF.

This sequence joins TRBV19 and TRBJ2-2, with D tentatively TRBD1 or TRBD2 (5 bases each). CDR3 length equals 15 residues. V lost 6 bases and J lost 7, with 18 bases in between. Germline CDR1 reads LNHDA; CDR2 reads SQIVND (reference sequence). The CDR3 coding sequence is TGTGCCAGTAGCTGGGTTCGAGGGGTGGGCGGGGAGCTGTTTTTT. Its translation is CASSWVRGVGGELFF.

The V gene is TRBV4-2, the J gene TRBJ2-2; D uncertain. Per germline, CDR1 LGHNA and CDR2 YNFKEQ. The germline V and J ends were trimmed by 1 base and 0 bases, with 12 bases remaining between them. The CDR3 runs 17 residues. CDR3 sequence reads: CASSQGSWTPNTGELFF. The DNA for the CDR3 is TGTGCCAGCAGCCAAGGTAGTTGGACGCCGAACACCGGGGAGCTGTTTTTT.

This clone was found once. This chain connects TRBV7-8 to TRBJ2-5, with TRBD2 identical over 11 bases. V was pared by 4 bases and J by 3 bases, with 7 bases of the junction left unmatched. CDR3 length: 16 residues. CDR1 is SGHVS and CDR2 is FQNEAQ in the germline V gene. Here the CDR3 DNA reads TGTGCCAGCAGCTCCCCCGGGACTAGCGGAAAAGAGACCCAGTACTTC. It yields the protein CASSSPGTSGKETQYF.

The CDR3 sequence is CASSQELDRAYGYTF. The CDR3 nucleotides are TGCGCCAGCAGCCAGGAATTGGACAGGGCCTATGGCTACACCTTC. The chain recombines TRBV4-3 with TRBJ1-2; 8 positions agree with TRBD1. The CDR3 has 15 amino acids. Per germline, CDR1 LGHNA and CDR2 YSLEER. Trimming took 3 bases from V and 4 from J; bases not matched to a gene: 7.

The rearrangement joins TRBV6-6 to TRBJ2-7; a weak D match, TRBD2 (5 bases). The CDR3 sequence is 12 residues long. In germline, CDR1 is MNHNY, CDR2 SVGAGI (reference sequence). CDR3 nucleotides: TGTGCTGCGGGTCCCCCTTTCTACGAGCAGTACTTC. It specifies CAAGPPFYEQYF.

Comment on this clone: Other DNA sequences from this sample encode an identical CDR3 as well. The chain recombines TRBV7-2 with TRBJ2-5, with 8 nucleotides matching TRBD2. The length of the CDR3 is 14 residues. Per the germline V gene, CDR1 is SGHTA and CDR2 is FQGNSA. Losses at the gene ends were 5 bases for V and 4 bases for J; bases not matched to a gene: 6. The CDR3 sequence: CASSRGGAGETQYF. The CDR3 coding sequence is TGTGCCAGCAGCCGGGGGGGGGCGGGAGAGACCCAGTACTTC.

This clone was observed once. V is TRBV7-2 and J is TRBJ2-7; TRBD2 is a possible D gene (6 bases). The CDR3 has 14 amino acids. The germline V gene has CDR1 SGHTA and CDR2 FQGNSA. Trimming took off 6 bases at V and 5 bases at J, with 17 bases between the two ends. The CDR3 DNA reads TGTGCCAGCAGTCTGGGGGGACCCGGCGACGAGCAGTACTTC. It yields the protein CASSLGGPGDEQYF.

The chain has TRBV5-1 and TRBJ1-3; no reliable D call. This CDR3 is 14 amino acids long. Germline CDR1 is SGHRS and CDR2 is YFSETQ. Trimming pared 1 base from V and 0 bases from J, leaving 5 bases between. The DNA of the CDR3 is TGCGCCAGCAGCTTGACTGTCTCTGGAAACACCATATATTTT. It yields the protein CASSLTVSGNTIYF.

The genes are TRBV18 and TRBJ2-7, with 11 bases identical to TRBD1. Germline CDR1 and CDR2: KGHSH and LQKENI. The CDR3 contains 15 residues. J gave up 2 bases and V 8 bases, and 8 bases lay outside the gene matches. CDR3 in DNA: TGTGCCAGCGCGCGCCGGGACAGGGGGACCTACGAGCAGTACTTC. Amino acid sequence: CASARRDRGTYEQYF.

This chain joins TRBV18 and TRBJ2-7; 16 nucleotides match TRBD2. The CDR3 has 18 residues. With V trimmed by 5 bases and J by 2 bases, 9 bases remained unmatched. Germline V lookup: CDR1 KGHSH, CDR2 LQKENI. The CDR3 nucleotides read TGTGCCAGCTCAATCGCCGGGACTAGCGGGGGGGCCGCCTACGAGCAGTACTTC. Translating gives CASSIAGTSGGAAYEQYF.

V and J are TRBV15 and TRBJ2-5, with TRBD2 matching 11 bases. Germline CDR1 is LNHNV and CDR2 is YYDKDF (reference sequence). The length of the CDR3 is 15 residues. The V gene end was trimmed by 1 base and the J gene end by 11 bases; junction bases not matched to a gene: 9. The CDR3 sequence is CATSRASGRTEEQYF. The CDR3, as DNA: TGTGCCACCAGCAGAGCTAGCGGGAGGACGGAAGAGCAGTACTTC.

CDR3 DNA: TGTGCCAGCAGCCAAGAGACAGGTGCGAGGGCTGAAGCTTTCTTT. Residues: CASSQETGARAEAFF. The chain employs TRBV14 and TRBJ1-1; D possibly corresponds to TRBD1 (6 bases). This CDR3 has 15 residues. Germline CDR1 and CDR2: SGHDN and FVKESK. The germline V and J ends were trimmed by 0 bases and 6 bases, with 14 bases remaining between them.